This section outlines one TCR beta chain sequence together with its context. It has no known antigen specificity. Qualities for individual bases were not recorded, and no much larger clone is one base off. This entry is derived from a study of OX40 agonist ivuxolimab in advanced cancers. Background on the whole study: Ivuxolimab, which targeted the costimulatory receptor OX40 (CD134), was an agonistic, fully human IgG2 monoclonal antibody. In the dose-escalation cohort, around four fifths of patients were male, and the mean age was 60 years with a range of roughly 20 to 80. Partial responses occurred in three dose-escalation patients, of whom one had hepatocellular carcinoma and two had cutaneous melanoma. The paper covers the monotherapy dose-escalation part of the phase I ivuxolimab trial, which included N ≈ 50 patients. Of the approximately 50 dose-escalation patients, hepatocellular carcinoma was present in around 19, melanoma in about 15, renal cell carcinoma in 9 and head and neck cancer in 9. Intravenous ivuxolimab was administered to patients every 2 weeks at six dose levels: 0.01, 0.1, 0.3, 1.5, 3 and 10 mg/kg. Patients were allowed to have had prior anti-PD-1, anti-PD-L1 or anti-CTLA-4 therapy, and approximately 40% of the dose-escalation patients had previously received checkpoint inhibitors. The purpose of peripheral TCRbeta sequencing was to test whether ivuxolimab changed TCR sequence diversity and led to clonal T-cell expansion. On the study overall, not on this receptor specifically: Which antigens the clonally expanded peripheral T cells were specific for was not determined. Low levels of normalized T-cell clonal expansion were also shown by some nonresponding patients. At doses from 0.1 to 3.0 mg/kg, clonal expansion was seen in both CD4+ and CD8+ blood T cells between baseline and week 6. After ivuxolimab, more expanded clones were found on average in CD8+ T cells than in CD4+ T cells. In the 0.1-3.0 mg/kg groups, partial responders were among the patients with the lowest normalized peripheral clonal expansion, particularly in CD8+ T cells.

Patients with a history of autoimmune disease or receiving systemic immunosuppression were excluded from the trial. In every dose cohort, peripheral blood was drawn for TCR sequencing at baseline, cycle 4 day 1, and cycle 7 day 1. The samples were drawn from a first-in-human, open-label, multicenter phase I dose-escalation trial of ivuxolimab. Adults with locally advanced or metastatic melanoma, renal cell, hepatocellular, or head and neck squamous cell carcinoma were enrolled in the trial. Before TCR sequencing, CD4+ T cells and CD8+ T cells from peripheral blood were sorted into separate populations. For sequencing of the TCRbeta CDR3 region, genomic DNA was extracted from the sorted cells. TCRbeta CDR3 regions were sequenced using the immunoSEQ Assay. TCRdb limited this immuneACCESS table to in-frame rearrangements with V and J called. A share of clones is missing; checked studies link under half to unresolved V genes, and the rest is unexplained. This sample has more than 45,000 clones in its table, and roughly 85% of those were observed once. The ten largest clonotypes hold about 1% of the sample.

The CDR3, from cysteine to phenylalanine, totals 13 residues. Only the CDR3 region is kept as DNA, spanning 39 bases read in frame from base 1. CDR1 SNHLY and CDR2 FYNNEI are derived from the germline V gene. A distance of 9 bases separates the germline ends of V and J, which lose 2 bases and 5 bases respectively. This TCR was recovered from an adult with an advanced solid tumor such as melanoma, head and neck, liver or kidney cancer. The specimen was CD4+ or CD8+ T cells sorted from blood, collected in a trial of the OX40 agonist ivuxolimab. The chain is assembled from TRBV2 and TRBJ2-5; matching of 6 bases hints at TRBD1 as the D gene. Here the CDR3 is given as CASSERGLETQYF. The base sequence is TGTGCCAGCAGTGAAAGGGGGTTGGAGACCCAGTACTTC.